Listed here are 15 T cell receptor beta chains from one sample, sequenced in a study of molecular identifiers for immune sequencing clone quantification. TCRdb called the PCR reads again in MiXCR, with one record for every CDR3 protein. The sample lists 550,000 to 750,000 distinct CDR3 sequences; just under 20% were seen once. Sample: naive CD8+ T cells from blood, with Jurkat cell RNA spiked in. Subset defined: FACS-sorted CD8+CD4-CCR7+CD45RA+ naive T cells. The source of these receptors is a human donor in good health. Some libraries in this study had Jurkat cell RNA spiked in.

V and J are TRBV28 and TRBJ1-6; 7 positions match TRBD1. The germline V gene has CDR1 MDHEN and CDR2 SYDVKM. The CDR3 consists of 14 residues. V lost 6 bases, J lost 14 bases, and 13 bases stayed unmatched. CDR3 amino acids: CASRPQGQGWALHF. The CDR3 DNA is TGTGCCAGCAGACCACAGGGGCAAGGGTGGGCCCTCCACTTT.

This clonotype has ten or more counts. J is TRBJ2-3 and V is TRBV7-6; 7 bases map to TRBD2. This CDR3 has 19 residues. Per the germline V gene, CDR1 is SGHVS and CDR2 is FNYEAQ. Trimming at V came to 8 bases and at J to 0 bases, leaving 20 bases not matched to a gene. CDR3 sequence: CASRHGGSTTKSSTDTQYF. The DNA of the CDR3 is TGTGCCAGCCGCCACGGGGGGTCAACCACCAAAAGTAGCACAGATACGCAGTATTTT. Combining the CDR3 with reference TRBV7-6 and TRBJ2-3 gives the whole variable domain GAGVSQSPRYKVTKRGQDVALRCDPISGHVSLYWYRQALGQGPEFLTYFNYEAQQDKSGLPNDRFSAERPEGSISTLTIQRTEQRDSAMYRCASRHGGSTTKSSTDTQYFGPGTRLTVL.

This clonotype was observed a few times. CDR3 sequence (DNA): TGTGCCAGCAGTCCCGGGCCTAGCGGGACCTACAATGAGCAGTTCTTC. It yields the protein CASSPGPSGTYNEQFF. V and J are TRBV27 and TRBJ2-1, with 9 nucleotides matching TRBD2. The junction had 7 bases not matched to a gene; V was cut back by 5 bases and J by 2 bases. Germline assignment: CDR1 MNHEY and CDR2 SMNVEV (reference sequence). The CDR3 is 16 residues long.

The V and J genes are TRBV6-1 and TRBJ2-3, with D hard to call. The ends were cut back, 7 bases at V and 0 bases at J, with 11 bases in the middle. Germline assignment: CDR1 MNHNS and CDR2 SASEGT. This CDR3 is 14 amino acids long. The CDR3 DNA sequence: TGTGCCAGCAACTCCCTAGGGAGCACAGATACGCAGTATTTT. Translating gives CASNSLGSTDTQYF.

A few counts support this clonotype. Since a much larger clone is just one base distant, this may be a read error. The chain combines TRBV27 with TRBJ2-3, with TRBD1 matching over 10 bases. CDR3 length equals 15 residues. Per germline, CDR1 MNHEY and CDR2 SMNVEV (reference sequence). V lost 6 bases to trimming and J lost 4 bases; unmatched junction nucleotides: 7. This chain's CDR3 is CASRPGQGTADTQYF. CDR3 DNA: TGTGCCAGCAGACCGGGACAGGGGACTGCAGATACGCAGTATTTT.

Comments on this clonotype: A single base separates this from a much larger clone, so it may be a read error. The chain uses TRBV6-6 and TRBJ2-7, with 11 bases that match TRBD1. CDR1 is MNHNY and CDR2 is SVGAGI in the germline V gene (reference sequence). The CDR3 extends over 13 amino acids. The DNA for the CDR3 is TGTGCCACCCGGGACAGGGGGTCCTACGAGCAGCACTTC. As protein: CATRDRGSYEQHF.

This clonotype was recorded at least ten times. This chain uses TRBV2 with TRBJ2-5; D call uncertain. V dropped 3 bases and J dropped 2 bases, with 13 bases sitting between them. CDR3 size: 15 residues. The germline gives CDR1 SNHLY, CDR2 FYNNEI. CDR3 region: CASSDPGPEQETQYF. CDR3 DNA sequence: TGTGCCAGCAGTGATCCTGGGCCAGAGCAAGAGACCCAGTACTTC.

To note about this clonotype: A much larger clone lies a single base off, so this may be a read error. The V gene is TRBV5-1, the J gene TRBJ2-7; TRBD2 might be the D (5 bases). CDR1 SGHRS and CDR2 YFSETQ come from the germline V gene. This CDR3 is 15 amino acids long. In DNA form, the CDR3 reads TGCGCCAGCAGCTTGCGAGACTATCCTTCCTACAAGCAGTACTTC. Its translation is CASSLRDYPSYKQYF.

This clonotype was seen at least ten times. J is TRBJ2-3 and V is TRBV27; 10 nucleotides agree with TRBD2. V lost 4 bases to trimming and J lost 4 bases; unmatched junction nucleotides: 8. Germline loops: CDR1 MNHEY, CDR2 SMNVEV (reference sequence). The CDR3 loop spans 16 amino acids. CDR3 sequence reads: CASSSTGTSASDTQYF. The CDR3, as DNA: TGTGCCAGCAGTTCAACCGGGACTAGCGCATCAGATACGCAGTATTTT.

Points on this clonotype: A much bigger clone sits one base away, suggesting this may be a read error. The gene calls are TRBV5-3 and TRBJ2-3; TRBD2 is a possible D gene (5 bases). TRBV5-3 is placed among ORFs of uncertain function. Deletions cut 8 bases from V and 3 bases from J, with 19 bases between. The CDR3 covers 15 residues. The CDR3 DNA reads TGTGCCAGCAGCCCCACTGGTCCGGGAACAGATACGCAGTATTTT. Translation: CASSPTGPGTDTQYF.

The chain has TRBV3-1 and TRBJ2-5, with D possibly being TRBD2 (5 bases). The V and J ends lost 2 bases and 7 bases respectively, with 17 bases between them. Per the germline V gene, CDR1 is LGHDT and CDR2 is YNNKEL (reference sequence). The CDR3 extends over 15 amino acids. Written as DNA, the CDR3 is TGTGCCAGCAGCCAACGCTGGGAAGCGGCCCTGACCCAGTACTTC. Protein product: CASSQRWEAALTQYF.

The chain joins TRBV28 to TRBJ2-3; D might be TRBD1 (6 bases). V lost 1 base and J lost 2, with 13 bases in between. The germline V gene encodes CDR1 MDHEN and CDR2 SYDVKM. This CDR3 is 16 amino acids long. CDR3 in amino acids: CASSLFQGTVTDTQYF. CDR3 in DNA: TGTGCCAGCAGTTTATTCCAGGGGACGGTCACAGATACGCAGTATTTT.

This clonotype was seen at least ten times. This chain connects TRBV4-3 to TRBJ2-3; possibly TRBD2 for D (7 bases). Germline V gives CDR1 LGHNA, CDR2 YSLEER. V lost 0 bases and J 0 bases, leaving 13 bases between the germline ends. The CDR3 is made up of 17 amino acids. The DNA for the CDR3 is TGCGCCAGCAGCCAAGATCGGGCGGGGGCTAGCACAGATACGCAGTATTTT. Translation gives CASSQDRAGASTDTQYF.

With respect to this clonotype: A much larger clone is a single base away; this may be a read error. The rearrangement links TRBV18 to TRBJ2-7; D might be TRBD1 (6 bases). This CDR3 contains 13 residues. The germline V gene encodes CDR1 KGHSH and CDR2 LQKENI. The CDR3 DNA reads TGTGCCTGCTCGCCCGACAGGACCTACGAGCAGTACTTC. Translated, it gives CACSPDRTYEQYF. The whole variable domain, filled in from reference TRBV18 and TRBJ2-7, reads NAGVMQNPRHLVRRRGQEARLRCSPMKGHSHVYWYRQLPEEGLKFMVYLQKENIIDESGMPKERFSAEFPKEGPSILRIQQVVRGDSAAYFCACSPDRTYEQYFGPGTRLTVT.

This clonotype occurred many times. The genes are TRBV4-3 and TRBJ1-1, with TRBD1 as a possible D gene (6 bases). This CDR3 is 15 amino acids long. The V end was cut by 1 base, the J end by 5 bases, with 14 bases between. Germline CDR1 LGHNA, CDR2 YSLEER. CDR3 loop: CASSQGTGFYTEAFF. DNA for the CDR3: TGCGCCAGCAGCCAAGGAACAGGGTTTTATACTGAAGCTTTCTTT.